The text below deals with one T cell receptor beta chain. The clone's antigen remains unknown. Per-nucleotide qualities are absent, and no much larger clonotype sits a single base away. To be included, a participant needed at least one PBMC sample from before ART initiation plus at least two post-ART samples. All participants with HIV were treated in the United States of America. Cryopreserved samples of 1-10 million PBMC were thawed and washed before DNA extraction. At the time of the earliest PBMC sample, participants with HIV were aged between roughly 23 and 60 years. PBMC samples from each participant spanned 1-4 timepoints before ART initiation and 2-8 timepoints after ART initiation, with a median of 7 samples. Serial HIV viral load, CD4+ T-cell count, ART history and demographic data were obtained for every participant. Using a Qiagen kit on a QIAcube, genomic DNA was extracted from unsorted PBMC, with samples processed in batches of 12.

The immunoSEQ hsTCRB v3.0 assay was used at survey level resolution to sequence the TRB variable region. A depth of about 40,000-50,000 T-cell genomes per sample was targeted for TRB sequencing. TRB libraries were pooled and sequenced on an Illumina MiSeq using a v3 150-cycle kit. As for how the authors treated the data: Repertoire analysis was performed in R inside a reproducible Nextflow workflow that covered QC, data transformation and analysis. LymphoSeq2, an R package for AIRR-Seq data exploration, was used to implement custom analyses. A few samples that produced fewer than 5000 total TRB sequences were removed, so under 200 HIV repertoires were analyzed. Among the 180 to 200 retained HIV repertoires, 59 were collected before ART initiation and some 130 were collected after ART initiation. Repertoires were downsampled to 5000 TRB nucleotide sequences, with summary statistics averaged over 100 downsampling iterations. The analysis kept only TRB sequences whose CDR3 regions were at least seven amino acids long. Diversity was assessed using a clonality score derived from Shannon entropy and using the Gini coefficient. In the repertoire networks, any two of the top 5000 CDR3 amino acid sequences were linked whenever the two sequences differed by an edit distance of one. Antigen specificity groups and MHC restriction were predicted for TRB CDR3 amino acid sequences with GLIPH2. To flag known CMV, EBV, HIV or tissue antigen associations, CDR3 amino acid sequences were matched against VDJdb and McPAS-TCR. Pre-ART, post-ART and control groups were compared with Wilcoxon signed-rank tests and Holm-Bonferroni correction. Imported from immuneACCESS, the table was reduced by TCRdb to in-frame sequences with V and J called. These copies leave out some clones; in studies compared against another copy, an unresolved V gene accounts for under half, and the cause of the remainder is not known. V, J and clone size were drawn from that table, and D and trimming were deduced from the DNA. For this sample the table gives about 7,800 clones, of which about 85% were detected only once. The biggest ten clones account for more than 11% of the sample.

This record belongs to a study of long-term antiretroviral therapy in people with HIV (dated by TCRdb to the early 2020s). Broadly, across the study: Collection of the earliest samples took place about a decade ahead of the 2015 WHO recommendation for immediate ART, at a time when ART was typically delayed until CD4 counts fell. A retrospective serial study tested whether ART initiation and durable HIV suppression were associated with changes in peripheral blood TRB repertoire composition and diversity. A total of 192 cryopreserved PBMC samples were contributed to the cohort by 30 adults with confirmed HIV infection, with samples collected serially over a mean of approximately six years (range 1-12). About a third of the roughly 30 participants with HIV were female. Test extractions of a monoclonal T-cell line alongside under 35 polyclonal samples showed no cross-contamination during QIAcube processing. The paper as a whole reports these results and caveats: HIV repertoires had narrower CDR3 length ranges than controls, and the network structure suggested an antigen-experienced repertoire that shifted only slightly toward naive after ART. No data were available on ART adherence, viral resistance or therapy changes, limiting inferences about post-ART repertoire changes. Expanded TRB clones identified before ART initiation dominated the repertoire at all time points, although this dominance fluctuated and declined in many PLHIV after ART. Owing to limited PBMC availability, only the TCR beta chain was sequenced, without alpha chain pairing. Samples dated from the mid-2000s to the late 2010s, and the ART regimens used may be less effective than current ones. Starting ART was linked to a significant rise in TRB diversity, yet even after long-term ART the diversity remained significantly lower than in transplant donor controls. Because cell numbers in pre-ART samples were limited, unsorted PBMC were profiled instead of sorted CD4+ and CD8+ T cells.

For CDR1 and CDR2, the germline V gene lists MNHEY and SVGAGI. Ends trimmed: V by 6 bases, J by 3 bases; bases unmatched to a gene: 10. The CDR3 has 15 amino acids, counting the end cysteine and phenylalanine. Only the CDR3 portion is preserved as DNA: 45 bases, with reading frame beginning at the first base. The origin of this receptor is a man aged 35-49 years with HIV. This receptor chain uses TRBV6-5 and TRBJ1-1, and 7 bases in between align with TRBD1. Sequences were derived from unsorted PBMCs, sampled 2.5 to 2.7 years before starting antiretroviral therapy. Here the CDR3 is given as CASSSTTGAYTEAFF. The DNA reads as follows: TGTGCCAGCAGCTCCACAACAGGGGCCTACACTGAAGCTTTCTTT.